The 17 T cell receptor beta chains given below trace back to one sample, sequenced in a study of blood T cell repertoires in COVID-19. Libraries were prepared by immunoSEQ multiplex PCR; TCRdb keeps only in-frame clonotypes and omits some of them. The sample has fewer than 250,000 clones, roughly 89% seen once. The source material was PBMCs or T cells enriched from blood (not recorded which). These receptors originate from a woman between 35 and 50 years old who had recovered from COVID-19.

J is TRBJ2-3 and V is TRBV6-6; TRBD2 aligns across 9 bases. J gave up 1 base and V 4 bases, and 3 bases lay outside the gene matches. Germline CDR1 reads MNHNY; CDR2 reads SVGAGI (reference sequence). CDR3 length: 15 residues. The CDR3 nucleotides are TGTGCCAGCAGTTCGGGACTAGCTCGCACAGATACGCAGTATTTT. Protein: CASSSGLARTDTQYF.

The CDR3 is CASSLGPGRIYEQYF. As DNA, the CDR3 is TGTGCCAGCAGTTTAGGGCCCGGAAGGATCTACGAGCAGTACTTC. The genes are TRBV28 and TRBJ2-7; D uncertain. CDR1 and CDR2 (germline): MDHEN, SYDVKM. Trimming removed 2 bases at V and 3 bases at J, with 14 bases between. CDR3 length equals 15 residues.

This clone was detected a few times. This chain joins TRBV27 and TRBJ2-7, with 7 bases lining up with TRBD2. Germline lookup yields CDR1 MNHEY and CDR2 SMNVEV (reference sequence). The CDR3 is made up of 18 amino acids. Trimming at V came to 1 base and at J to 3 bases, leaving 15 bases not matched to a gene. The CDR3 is CASSLFAGGSPPNYEQYF. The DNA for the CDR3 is TGTGCCAGCAGTTTATTTGCTGGCGGGAGTCCCCCCAACTACGAGCAGTACTTC.

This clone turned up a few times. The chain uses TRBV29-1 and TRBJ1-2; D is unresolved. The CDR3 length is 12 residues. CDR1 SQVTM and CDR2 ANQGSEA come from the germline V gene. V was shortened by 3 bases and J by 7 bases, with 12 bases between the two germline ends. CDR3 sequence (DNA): TGCAGCGTTGAGGACTTTTCAGGTGGCTACACCTTC. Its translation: CSVEDFSGGYTF.

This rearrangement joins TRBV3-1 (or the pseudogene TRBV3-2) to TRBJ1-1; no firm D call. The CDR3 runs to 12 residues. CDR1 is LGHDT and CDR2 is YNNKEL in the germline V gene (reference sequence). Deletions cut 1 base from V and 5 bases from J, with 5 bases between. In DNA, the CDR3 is TGTGCCAGCAGCCAAGTTGAGACTGAAGCTTTCTTT. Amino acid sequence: CASSQVETEAFF.

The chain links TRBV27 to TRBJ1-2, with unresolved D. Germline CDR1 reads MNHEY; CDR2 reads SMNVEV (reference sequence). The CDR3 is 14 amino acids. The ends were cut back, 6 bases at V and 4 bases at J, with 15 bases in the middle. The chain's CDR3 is CASSPSEVGYGYTF. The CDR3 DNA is TGTGCCAGCAGCCCTAGTGAGGTCGGCTATGGCTACACCTTC.

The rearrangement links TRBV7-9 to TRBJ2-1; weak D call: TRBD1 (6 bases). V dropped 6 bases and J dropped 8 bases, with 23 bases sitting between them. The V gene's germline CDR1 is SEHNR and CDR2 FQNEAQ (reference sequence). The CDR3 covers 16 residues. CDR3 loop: CASRPTGYQGVHEQFF. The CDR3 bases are TGTGCCAGCAGACCGACAGGCTACCAAGGGGTCCATGAGCAGTTCTTC.

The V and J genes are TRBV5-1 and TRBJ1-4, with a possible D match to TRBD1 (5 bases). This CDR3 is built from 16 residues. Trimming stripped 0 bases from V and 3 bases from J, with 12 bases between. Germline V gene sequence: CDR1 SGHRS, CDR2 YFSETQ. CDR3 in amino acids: CASSLAVGGANEKLFF. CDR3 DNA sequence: TGCGCCAGCAGCTTGGCGGTGGGGGGGGCTAATGAAAAACTGTTTTTT.

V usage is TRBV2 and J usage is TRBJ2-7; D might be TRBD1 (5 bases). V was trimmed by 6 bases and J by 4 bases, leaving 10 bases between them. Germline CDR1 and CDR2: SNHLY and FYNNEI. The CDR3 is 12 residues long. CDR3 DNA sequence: TGTGCCAGCAGGGCCGACAGTTACGAGCAGTACTTC. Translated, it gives CASRADSYEQYF.

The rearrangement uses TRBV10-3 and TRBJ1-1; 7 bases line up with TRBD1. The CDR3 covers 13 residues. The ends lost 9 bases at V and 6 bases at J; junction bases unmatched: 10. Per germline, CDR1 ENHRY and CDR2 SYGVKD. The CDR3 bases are TGTGCCATAAGACCAGGGGGAAGCTCTGAAGCTTTCTTT. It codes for CAIRPGGSSEAFF.

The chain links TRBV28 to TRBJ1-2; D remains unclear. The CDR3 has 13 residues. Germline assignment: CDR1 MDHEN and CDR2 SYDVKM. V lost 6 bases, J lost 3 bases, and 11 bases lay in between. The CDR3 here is CASSLPSDYGYTF. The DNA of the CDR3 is TGTGCCAGCAGCCTCCCGTCCGACTATGGCTACACCTTC.

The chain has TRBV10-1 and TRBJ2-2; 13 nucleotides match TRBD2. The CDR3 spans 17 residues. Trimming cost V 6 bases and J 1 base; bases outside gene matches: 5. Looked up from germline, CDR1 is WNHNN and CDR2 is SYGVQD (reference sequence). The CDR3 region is CASSRGLAGRNTGELFF. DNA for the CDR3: TGCGCCAGCAGCCGGGGACTAGCGGGAAGGAACACCGGGGAGCTGTTTTTT.

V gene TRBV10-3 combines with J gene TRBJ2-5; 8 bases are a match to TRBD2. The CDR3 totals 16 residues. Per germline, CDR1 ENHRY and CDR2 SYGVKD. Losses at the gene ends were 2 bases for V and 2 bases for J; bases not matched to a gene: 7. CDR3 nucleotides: TGTGCCATCAGTGAGATCCTACTAGCGGCTCAAGAGACCCAGTACTTC. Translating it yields CAISEILLAAQETQYF.

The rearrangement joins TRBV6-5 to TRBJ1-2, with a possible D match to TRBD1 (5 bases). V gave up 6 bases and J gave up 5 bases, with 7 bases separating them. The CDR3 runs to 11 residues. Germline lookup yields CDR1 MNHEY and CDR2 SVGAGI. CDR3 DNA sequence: TGTGCCAGCAGCGGGGGGTATGGCTACACCTTC. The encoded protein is CASSGGYGYTF.

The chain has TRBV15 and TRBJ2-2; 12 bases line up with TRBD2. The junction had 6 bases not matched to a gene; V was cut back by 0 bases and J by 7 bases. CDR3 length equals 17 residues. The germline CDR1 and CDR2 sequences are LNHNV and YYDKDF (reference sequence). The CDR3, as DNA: TGTGCCACCAGCAGAGATCTAGCGGGAGGGCCAGGCGGGGAGCTGTTTTTT. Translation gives CATSRDLAGGPGGELFF.

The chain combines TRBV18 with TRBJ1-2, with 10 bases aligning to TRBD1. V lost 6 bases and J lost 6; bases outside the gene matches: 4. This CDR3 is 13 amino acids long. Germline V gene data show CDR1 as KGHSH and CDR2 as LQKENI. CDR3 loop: CASSSGQGNGYTF. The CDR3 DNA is TGTGCCAGCTCGTCGGGACAGGGGAATGGCTACACCTTC.

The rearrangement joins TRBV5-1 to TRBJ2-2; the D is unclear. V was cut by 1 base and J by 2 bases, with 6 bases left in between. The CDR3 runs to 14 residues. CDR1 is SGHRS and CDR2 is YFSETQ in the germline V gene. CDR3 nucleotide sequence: TGCGCCAGCAGCTTGTACAGCAACACCGGGGAGCTGTTTTTT. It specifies CASSLYSNTGELFF. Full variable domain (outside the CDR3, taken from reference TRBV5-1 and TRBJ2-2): KAGVTQTPRYLIKTRGQQVTLSCSPISGHRSVSWYQQTPGQGLQFLFEYFSETQRNKGNFPGRFSGRQFSNSRSEMNVSTLELGDSALYLCASSLYSNTGELFFGEGSRLTVL.